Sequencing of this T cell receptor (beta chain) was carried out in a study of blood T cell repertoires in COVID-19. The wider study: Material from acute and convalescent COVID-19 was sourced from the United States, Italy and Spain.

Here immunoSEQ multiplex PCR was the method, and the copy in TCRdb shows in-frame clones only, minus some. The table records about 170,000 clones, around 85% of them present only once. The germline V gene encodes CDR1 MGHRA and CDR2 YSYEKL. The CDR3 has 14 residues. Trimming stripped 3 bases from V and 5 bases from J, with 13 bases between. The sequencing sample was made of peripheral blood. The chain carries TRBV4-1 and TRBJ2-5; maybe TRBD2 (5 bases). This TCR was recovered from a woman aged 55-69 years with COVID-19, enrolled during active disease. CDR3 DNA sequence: TGCGCCAGCAGCCAGACGTCTAGCTTGGAGACCCAGTACTTC. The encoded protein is CASSQTSSLETQYF.